This T cell receptor (beta chain) was retrieved from a study of CXCR3-negative and CXCR3-positive naive CD8 T cells. CDR1 is SGHVS and CDR2 is FQNEAQ in the germline V gene. The length of the CDR3 is 18 residues. On this clonotype itself: As yet, its antigen is unknown.

Study observations and caveats: With CXCR3 expression partially decreased after cryopreservation, most assays relied on fresh PBMCs. More hydrophobic TRB CDR3s occurred in CXCR3-positive than in CXCR3-negative naive cells.

5' RACE with UMI labels generated the TRB cDNA libraries. TCRdb re-called the 5' RACE reads, yielding one record per CDR3 amino acid sequence without DNA. Recorded here are about 120,000 distinct CDR3 sequences; the top ten clones represent just over 0.35%. The TCR originated in a human donor in good health. Some clones in this sample may be carry-over from other donors' samples. Specimen: naive CXCR3+ CD8+ T cells from blood. As to subset: CD45RO-CCR7+CD27+CD95- naive CD8+ T cells expressing CXCR3 (TNR3+). The genes are TRBV7-8 and TRBJ2-1; absent DNA, TCRdb's TRBD2 call cannot be checked. The CDR3 sequence: CASSKSPPSGVAYNEQFF.